This entry lists 28 T cell receptor beta chains sequenced from one sample in a study of tumor-infiltrating lymphocytes in oesophageal squamous cell carcinoma. From the PCR reads, TCRdb called clonotypes with MiXCR, one entry per CDR3 protein. The sample records over 10,000 distinct CDR3 sequences, roughly three fifths being singletons. The material sequenced was esophageal tumor tissue. The receptors here all came from a female donor with esophageal squamous cell carcinoma.

This clonotype was detected only once. The chain is built from TRBV6-5 and TRBJ2-5; TRBD1 or TRBD2 may be the D gene (5 bases each). Germline CDR1 MNHEY, CDR2 SVGAGI. The CDR3 loop spans 15 amino acids. Between the trimmed V and J ends, which lost 7 bases and 11 bases, there was a span of 26 bases. The CDR3 reads CASKPEWGSYNEQYF. The CDR3 region has the DNA TGTGCCAGCAAACCCGAATGGGGGTCCTACAATGAGCAGTACTTC.

This chain connects TRBV7-8 to TRBJ2-3, with TRBD2 matching 8 bases. The end of the DNA is better explained by TRBJ2-7, so the J call may be wrong. Germline values: CDR1 SGHVS, CDR2 FQNEAQ. The CDR3 covers 15 residues. The chain's CDR3 is CASSLRGADVNEQYF. The CDR3 DNA sequence: TGTGCCAGCAGCTTGCGGGGGGCCGATGTCAACGAGCAGTACTTC.

This sequence joins TRBV6-5 and TRBJ1-4, with a tentative D call TRBD1 (5 bases). This CDR3 is built from 14 residues. V was cut by 5 bases and J by 11 bases, with 18 bases left in between. Germline V lookup: CDR1 MNHEY, CDR2 SVGAGI. DNA of the CDR3: TGTGCCAGCAGTGAAATGGGGGGATCGAGGAAACTGTTTTTT. Its protein is CASSEMGGSRKLFF.

This clonotype was seen more than once but under ten times. The V gene is TRBV7-2, the J gene TRBJ1-4, with D uncertain. Germline V gives CDR1 SGHTA, CDR2 FQGNSA. V was shortened by 4 bases and J by 5 bases, with 14 bases between the two germline ends. This CDR3 spans 15 amino acids. CDR3 in amino acids: CASSSNMVENEKLFF. The CDR3 DNA reads as TGTGCCAGCAGCTCGAACATGGTGGAAAATGAAAAACTGTTTTTT.

This clonotype is termed large. The gene calls are TRBV28 and TRBJ2-7; D remains ambiguous. The CDR3 runs 13 residues. V was pared by 7 bases and J by 3 bases, with 13 bases between. Per germline, CDR1 MDHEN and CDR2 SYDVKM. CDR3 coding DNA: TGTGCCAGCATCCCCAGCGCCGGCTACGAGCAGTACTTC. This gives the protein CASIPSAGYEQYF.

This chain connects TRBV7-2 to TRBJ2-3; 9 bases map to TRBD2. Germline loops: CDR1 SGHTA, CDR2 FQGNSA. The CDR3 runs to 15 residues. The ends lost 1 base at V and 5 bases at J; junction bases unmatched: 4. The CDR3 region has the DNA TGTGCCAGCAGCTTAGGCCTAGCGGGATTAGATACGCAGTATTTT. Translated: CASSLGLAGLDTQYF. Together with reference TRBV7-2 and TRBJ2-3, the CDR3 gives the full variable domain: GAGVSQSPSNKVTEKGKDVELRCDPISGHTALYWYRQSLGQGLEFLIYFQGNSAPDKSGLPSDRFSAERTGGSVSTLTIQRTQQEDSAVYLCASSLGLAGLDTQYFGPGTRLTVL.

This chain joins TRBV7-2 and TRBJ1-1, with D maybe TRBD1 (5 bases). There are 14 residues in the CDR3. Germline V gene sequence: CDR1 SGHTA, CDR2 FQGNSA. Trimming took off 2 bases at V and 8 bases at J, with 15 bases between the two ends. The CDR3 sequence is CASSLSGTAGEAFF. The CDR3, as DNA: TGTGCCAGCAGCTTATCGGGGACGGCCGGGGAAGCTTTCTTT.

In DNA, the CDR3 is TGTGCCAGCAGCTTAGTAGCGGGAGGGCAAGAGACCCAGTACTTC. The encoded protein is CASSLVAGGQETQYF. The chain carries TRBV7-2 and TRBJ2-5; 11 bases are a match to TRBD2. CDR1 and CDR2 from the germline V gene are SGHTA and FQGNSA. J gave up 2 bases and V 1 base, and 0 bases lay outside the gene matches. CDR3 length: 15 residues.

The V and J genes are TRBV11-2 and TRBJ2-4; D is unresolved. The J call may be wrong; the DNA end is better matched by TRBJ2-5. The CDR3 extends over 13 amino acids. Germline V gene sequence: CDR1 SGHAT, CDR2 FQNNGV. The CDR3 region is CASSVTLGETQYF. Here the CDR3 DNA reads TGTGCCAGCAGCGTGACACTTGGGGAGACCCAGTACTTC.

A remark on this clonotype: No conserved phenylalanine or tryptophan ends this CDR3, so it is likely a read error. Because the CDR3's place on the DNA is in doubt, the DNA is left out and the CDR3 is given as listed by TCRdb. This chain connects TRBV7-9 to TRBJ2-1; TRBD1 is the table's D call, not checked against the DNA. The CDR3 contains 18 residues when both ends are counted. The germline V gene has CDR1 SEHNR and CDR2 FQNEAQ (reference sequence). CDR3 region: CASSLQAGGFDEKLFFGS.

This clonotype is medium-sized. The rearrangement uses TRBV7-9 and TRBJ2-1, with 9 bases lining up with TRBD1. V dropped 5 bases and J dropped 8; count of bases not matched to a gene: 10. CDR3 size: 15 residues. Germline CDR1 reads SEHNR; CDR2 reads FQNEAQ (reference sequence). CDR3 in amino acids: CASSHPGQGLHEQFF. The CDR3 DNA is TGTGCCAGCAGCCATCCGGGACAGGGATTGCATGAGCAGTTCTTC.

This rearrangement joins TRBV7-4 to TRBJ2-4, with no clear D. With the DNA end fitting TRBJ1-2 better, the J assignment may be wrong. The CDR3 has 13 amino acids. Per germline, CDR1 SGHVT and CDR2 SQSDAQ. The CDR3 DNA sequence: TGTGCCAGCAGCTTAGCAGAGGGCTATGGCTACACCTTC. The encoded protein is CASSLAEGYGYTF.

This clonotype was counted a single time. This chain connects TRBV7-2 to TRBJ2-7; TRBD1 might be the D (5 bases). The J call may be mistaken, given a closer DNA end match to TRBJ2-4. Germline loops: CDR1 SGHTA, CDR2 FQGNSA. This CDR3 contains 15 residues. The CDR3 sequence: CASSPRQGAKNIQYF. The CDR3 nucleotides read TGTGCCAGCAGCCCCCGCCAGGGAGCCAAAAACATTCAGTACTTC.

A single count supports this clonotype. The rearrangement joins TRBV6-5 to TRBJ2-6; 7 nucleotides line up with TRBD2. The ends lost 3 bases at V and 2 bases at J; junction bases unmatched: 1. The length of the CDR3 is 15 residues. Per germline, CDR1 MNHEY and CDR2 SVGAGI. CDR3 bases: TGTGCCAGCAGTTATCTAGCGGCTGGGGCCAACGTCCTGACTTTC. It specifies CASSYLAAGANVLTF.

A note on this clonotype: Because it lacks the conserved phenylalanine or tryptophan at the end, this CDR3 is likely a read error. The DNA is left out, because the CDR3 cannot be placed on it with certainty; the CDR3 is given as TCRdb lists it. This chain's CDR3 is CASSLYRGRVT. The chain combines TRBV12-3 or TRBV12-4 with TRBJ2-4; the D call in the table, TRBD1, was not verified against the DNA. With termini counted, the CDR3 has 11 amino acids.

About this clonotype: Since the CDR3 does not end with the conserved phenylalanine or tryptophan, this likely comes from a read error. No DNA is shown, since the ends of the CDR3 on it are uncertain; the CDR3 is the one TCRdb lists. The J gene is TRBJ2-5, the V gene TRBV7-3; the tabulated D call, TRBD1, remains unverified against the DNA. In germline, CDR1 is SGHTA, CDR2 FQGTGA. The CDR3 is 17 residues long, counting both termini. CDR3 protein: CASSLQGGQYNEQFFGS.

This clonotype was detected only a few times. This rearrangement joins TRBV6-1 to TRBJ2-5, with 7 bases that match TRBD2. The junction had 2 bases not matched to a gene; V was cut back by 3 bases and J by 4 bases. This CDR3 has 13 residues. Germline loops: CDR1 MNHNS, CDR2 SASEGT. The CDR3 here is CASSDSGRETQYF. The CDR3, as DNA: TGTGCCAGCAGTGATAGCGGGCGAGAGACCCAGTACTTC.

This clonotype has just a few counts. This rearrangement joins TRBV5-8 to TRBJ2-5; D ambiguous. Between the trimmed V and J ends, which lost 0 bases and 2 bases, there was a span of 5 bases. Germline V gene data show CDR1 as SGHTS and CDR2 as YDEGEE. CDR3 length equals 13 residues. The CDR3 sequence: CASSLASQETQYF. The CDR3 DNA is TGTGCCAGCAGCTTGGCCAGTCAAGAGACCCAGTACTTC.

The gene calls are TRBV6-2 or TRBV6-3 and TRBJ1-4, with 7 bases that match TRBD1. The CDR3 sequence is 13 residues long. With 6 bases clipped from V and 7 bases from J, the junction kept 5 bases outside the gene matches. Germline V lookup: CDR1 MNHEY, CDR2 SVGEGT. The CDR3 sequence is CASSDRVGEKLFF. CDR3 sequence (DNA): TGTGCCAGCAGCGACAGGGTGGGTGAAAAACTGTTTTTT.

This clonotype was counted a few times. The chain has TRBV7-2 and TRBJ2-5, with TRBD2 matching 12 bases. The DNA matches TRBJ2-7 better at its end, which makes the J call doubtful. CDR3 length: 16 amino acids. Germline assignment: CDR1 SGHTA and CDR2 FQGNSA. The DNA of the CDR3 is TGTGCCAGCAGCTTAGGGCTAGCGGGAGGGTTGGACGAGCAGTACTTC. Residues: CASSLGLAGGLDEQYF.

V gene TRBV7-2 combines with J gene TRBJ2-1; 7 bases line up with TRBD2. The J call may be in error: the DNA end matches TRBJ2-5 better. This CDR3 is built from 13 residues. Germline CDR1 and CDR2: SGHTA and FQGNSA. CDR3 coding DNA: TGTGCCAGCAGCTTATTGCCGGGAGGAACCCAGTACTTC. Amino acid sequence: CASSLLPGGTQYF.

This chain connects TRBV7-8 to TRBJ2-7; 13 nucleotides agree with TRBD2. The J call may be mistaken, given a closer DNA end match to TRBJ2-5. The germline V gene encodes CDR1 SGHVS and CDR2 FQNEAQ. The CDR3 contains 16 residues. CDR3 sequence (DNA): TGTGCCAGCAGCTCGCCGGGACTAGCGGGGAGGGAGACCCAGTACTTC. Protein: CASSSPGLAGRETQYF.

This clonotype was observed a few times. The rearrangement uses TRBV7-6 and TRBJ2-4, with D possibly TRBD2 on 6 matching bases. V lost 5 bases and J 15 bases, leaving 20 bases between the germline ends. There are 13 residues in the CDR3. Germline CDR1 reads SGHVS; CDR2 reads FNYEAQ. The CDR3 region has the DNA TGTGCCAGCAGCATTAGCGGAATCGGGGAGCTGTACTTC. Residues: CASSISGIGELYF.

This clonotype was seen ten or more times. V is TRBV27 and J is TRBJ2-1; 8 bases are a match to TRBD1. Unmatched junction bases numbered 14, after V lost 5 bases and J lost 5 bases. This CDR3 is 17 amino acids long. CDR1 MNHEY and CDR2 SMNVEV come from the germline V gene (reference sequence). This chain's CDR3 is CASSLGDRPGINNEQFF. DNA of the CDR3: TGTGCCAGCAGTCTGGGGGACAGGCCGGGAATCAACAATGAGCAGTTCTTC.

The chain uses TRBV7-3 and TRBJ2-6; TRBD2 aligns across 11 bases. TRBJ2-1 matches the DNA end more closely, so the J call is doubtful. Germline loops: CDR1 SGHTA, CDR2 FQGTGA. The CDR3 is 14 amino acids. This CDR3 reads CASSKGLAGGEQFF. Here the CDR3 DNA reads TGTGCCAGCAGTAAGGGGCTAGCGGGAGGCGAGCAGTTCTTC.

The rearrangement links TRBV28 to TRBJ2-3; D ambiguous. Trimming shortened V by 3 bases and J by 2 bases, and 6 bases separated the two germline ends. Germline lookup yields CDR1 MDHEN and CDR2 SYDVKM. The CDR3 totals 13 residues. DNA for the CDR3: TGTGCCAGCAGTTTTGGTTTCACAGATACGCAGTATTTT. This encodes CASSFGFTDTQYF.

This clonotype has only one observation. The rearrangement joins TRBV5-6 to TRBJ2-1; TRBD2 agrees at 10 bases. TRBJ2-3 explains the end of the DNA better; the J call may be wrong. Germline V gene sequence: CDR1 SGHDT, CDR2 YYEEEE. This CDR3 is built from 15 residues. CDR3 in DNA: TGTGCCAGCAGCACACTAGCGGGGTTCACAGATACGCAGTATTTT. Protein product: CASSTLAGFTDTQYF.

This clonotype was seen only a few times. The genes are TRBV7-8 and TRBJ2-5; 7 bases match TRBD1. This CDR3 comprises 14 residues. Per the germline V gene, CDR1 is SGHVS and CDR2 is FQNEAQ. V gave up 3 bases and J gave up 4 bases; unmatched junction bases: 5. The CDR3 spells CASSLRRQGETQYF. CDR3 nucleotides: TGTGCCAGCAGCTTGCGGAGACAGGGAGAGACCCAGTACTTC.